Sequencing of this T cell receptor (beta chain) was carried out in a study of blood T cell repertoires in COVID-19. Study-wide background: Acute and convalescent COVID-19 specimens originated in the United States, Italy and Spain. The cDNA or gDNA used as material had been derived from T cells, B-cell-depleted T cells, or PBMCs.

Per the authors' pipeline: Reference gene primer amplification gave nucleated cell count estimates. TCRdb's copy holds only in-frame clones and misses some; the assay was immunoSEQ multiplex PCR. V and J calls and clone size are copied from that table; D and trimming were computed from the DNA. This sample has over 200,000 clones, with over 75% found just once. Deletions cut 6 bases from V and 2 bases from J, with 8 bases between. Germline CDR1 reads LGHNT; CDR2 reads FRNRAP. The CDR3 contains 12 residues. This clonotype was sampled from a human donor in a cohort sampled during active COVID-19. Sequenced: peripheral blood. V and J are TRBV12-5 and TRBJ2-7; D is possibly TRBD1 (5 bases). As DNA, the CDR3 is TGTGCTAGTGGCCAGGACACCTACGAGCAGTACTTC. This sequence encodes CASGQDTYEQYF.